This note documents a single TCR beta chain sequence. The antigen is unknown. The V gene end was trimmed by 4 bases and the J gene end by 0 bases; junction bases not matched to a gene: 9. Per germline, CDR1 MNHGY and CDR2 SAAAGT. The length of the CDR3 is 17 residues. The sample comes from a study of T cell repertoires in cytomegalovirus infection. Study information: CMV epitopes, recently identified HLA-C-restricted and well-studied HLA-B-restricted, were used. Carrying CMV and the relevant HLA type showed in public TCR beta signatures. Study-wide results and caveats: The cumulative frequency of public TCR beta families distinguished individuals who carried CMV together with the relevant HLA. What dominated the ex vivo response were HLA-C-restricted CMV-specific TCR beta clonotypes.

In TCRdb, the reads were re-called with MiXCR into one record per CDR3 protein. The data contain approximately 300,000 distinct CDR3 sequences, approximately 25% of them singletons. The rearrangement links TRBV6-8 to TRBJ2-1; 7 bases map to TRBD2. The material sequenced was cultured PBMCs, taken from culture after CMV antigen stimulation. The source is a human donor in good health (CMV status not recorded). Some clones in this sample may be carry-over from other donors' samples. CDR3 residues: CASSSYRSGLSYNEQFF. The CDR3, as DNA: TGTGCCAGCAGTTCCTACCGTAGCGGGCTCTCCTACAATGAGCAGTTCTTC.